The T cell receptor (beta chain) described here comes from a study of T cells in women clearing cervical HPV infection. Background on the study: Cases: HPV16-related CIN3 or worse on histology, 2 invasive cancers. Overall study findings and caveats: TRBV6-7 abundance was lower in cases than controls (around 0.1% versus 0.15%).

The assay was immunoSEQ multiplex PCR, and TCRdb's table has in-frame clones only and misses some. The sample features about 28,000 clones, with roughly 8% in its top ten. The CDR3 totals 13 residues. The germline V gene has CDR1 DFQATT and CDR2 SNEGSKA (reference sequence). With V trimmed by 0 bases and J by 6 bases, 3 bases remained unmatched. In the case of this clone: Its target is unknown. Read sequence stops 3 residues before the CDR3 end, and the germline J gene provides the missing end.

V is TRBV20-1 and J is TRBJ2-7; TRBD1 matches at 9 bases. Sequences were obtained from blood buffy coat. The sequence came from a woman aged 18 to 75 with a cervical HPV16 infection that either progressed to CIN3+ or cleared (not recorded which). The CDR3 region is CSARDPTGGEQYF. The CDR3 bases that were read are TGCAGTGCTAGAGATCCGACAGGGGGCGAG.